This is a list of T cell receptor beta chains from one sample in a study of STAT5B mutations in CD4+ large granular lymphocyte leukemia. Using immunoSEQ multiplex PCR, the repertoire was profiled, and TCRdb retains in-frame clones only, with some absent. In the table there are some 40,000 clones, roughly 76% of which are singletons. Sequencing input: CD4+ T cells from blood buffy coats. These receptors all stem from a human donor in good health. The CDR3 runs from the conserved cysteine through the conserved F or W. D genes are given only for firm matches. The size entry is marked missing in some rows and otherwise reads once, few, many or a size class.

V gene: TRBV6-5; J gene: TRBJ2-7; clone size: NA; D gene: TRBD2; CDR3 protein: CASSSERGGYEQYF; CDR3 DNA: TGTGCCAGCAGTTCCGAGCGGGGGGGGTACGAGCAGTACTTC
V gene: TRBV4-2; J gene: TRBJ2-3; clone size: NA; D gene: TRBD2; CDR3 protein: CASSQGLAGGGTDTQYF; CDR3 DNA: TGTGCCAGCAGCCAAGGACTAGCGGGAGGTGGCACAGATACGCAGTATTTT
V gene: TRBV19; J gene: TRBJ1-5; clone size: NA; D gene: NA; CDR3 protein: CASENKGPFNQPQHF; CDR3 DNA: TGTGCCAGTGAAAACAAGGGGCCTTTCAATCAGCCCCAGCATTTT
V gene: TRBV7-2; J gene: TRBJ2-7; clone size: NA; D gene: NA; CDR3 protein: CASSFGQTYEQYF; CDR3 DNA: TGTGCCAGCAGCTTCGGCCAGACCTACGAGCAGTACTTC
V gene: TRBV7-2; J gene: TRBJ2-3; clone size: NA; D gene: TRBD2; CDR3 protein: CASSPFGTSGGTDTQYF; CDR3 DNA: TGTGCCAGCAGCCCCTTCGGGACTAGCGGGGGCACAGATACGCAGTATTTT
V gene: TRBV6-5; J gene: TRBJ2-7; clone size: NA; D gene: NA; CDR3 protein: CASSPTGYYEQYF; CDR3 DNA: TGTGCCAGCAGCCCGACAGGCTACTACGAGCAGTACTTC
V gene: TRBV30; J gene: TRBJ2-5; clone size: once; D gene: TRBD1; CDR3 protein: CAWDRQGSETQYF; CDR3 DNA: TGTGCCTGGGATAGACAGGGGTCAGAGACCCAGTACTTC
V gene: TRBV5-3; J gene: TRBJ2-1; clone size: NA; D gene: NA; CDR3 protein: CARSFTGEQFF; CDR3 DNA: TGTGCCAGAAGCTTCACGGGGGAGCAGTTCTTC
V gene: TRBV2; J gene: TRBJ2-5; clone size: NA; D gene: TRBD1; CDR3 protein: CASSEQGTGRETQYF; CDR3 DNA: TGTGCCAGCAGTGAACAGGGGACAGGGCGCGAGACCCAGTACTTC
V gene: TRBV5-1; J gene: TRBJ2-3; clone size: NA; D gene: NA; CDR3 protein: CASYSDITDTQYF; CDR3 DNA: TGCGCCAGCTATTCGGACATCACAGATACGCAGTATTTT
V gene: TRBV14; J gene: TRBJ2-5; clone size: few; D gene: TRBD1; CDR3 protein: CASSRWDRGSETQYF; CDR3 DNA: TGTGCCAGCAGCCGTTGGGACAGGGGGAGCGAGACCCAGTACTTC